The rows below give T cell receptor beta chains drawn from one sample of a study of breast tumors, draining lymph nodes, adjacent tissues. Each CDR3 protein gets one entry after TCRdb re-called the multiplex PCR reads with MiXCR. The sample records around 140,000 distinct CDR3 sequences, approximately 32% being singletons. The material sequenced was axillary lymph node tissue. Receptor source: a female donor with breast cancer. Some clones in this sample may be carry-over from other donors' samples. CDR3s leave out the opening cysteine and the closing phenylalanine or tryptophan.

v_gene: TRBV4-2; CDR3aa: ASSQEGGRELETQY
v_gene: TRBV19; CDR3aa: ASSIVGVGQPQH
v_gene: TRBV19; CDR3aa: ASIQRAGDYNSPLH
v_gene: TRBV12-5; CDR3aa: ASGLSHRGFNTTNQPQH
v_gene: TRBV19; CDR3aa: ASSPPGQGTYEQY
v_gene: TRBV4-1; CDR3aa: ATAGEFGNQPQH
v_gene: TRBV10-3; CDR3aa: ATARDISEQY
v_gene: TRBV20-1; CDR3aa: SARDGGYEQY
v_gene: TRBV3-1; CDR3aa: ASRGNEQF
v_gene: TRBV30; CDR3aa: AWSPGSASGNTIY
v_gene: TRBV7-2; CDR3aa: ASSTTYGTVRPNYGYT
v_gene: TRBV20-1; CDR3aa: SASRDGPYNEQF
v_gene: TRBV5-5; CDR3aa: ASSRTSGGEETQY
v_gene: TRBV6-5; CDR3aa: ASTPTGTGFYEQY
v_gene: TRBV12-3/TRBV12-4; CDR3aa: ASSTGSPPLH
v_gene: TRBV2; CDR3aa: ASSGVGGSGTQY
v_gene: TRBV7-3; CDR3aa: ASSPRNLWDSGANVLT
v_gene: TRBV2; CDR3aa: ASSEARGTYNSPLH
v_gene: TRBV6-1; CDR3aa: ASSKQGVVETQY
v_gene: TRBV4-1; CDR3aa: ASSTRGGSNEKLF
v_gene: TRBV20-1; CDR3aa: SAGGANIQY
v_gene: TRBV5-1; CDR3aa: ASSLGGLAGGQSSYNEQF
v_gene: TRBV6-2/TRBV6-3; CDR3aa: ASSSWGASGGTDTQY
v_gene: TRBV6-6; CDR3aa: ASIRAGGPFNYGYT
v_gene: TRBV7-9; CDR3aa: ASSLVARKNEQF
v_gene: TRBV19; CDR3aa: ASRLDRANSPLH
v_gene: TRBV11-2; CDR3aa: ASSLDGTVGGYA
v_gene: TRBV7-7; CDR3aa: ASSLGWGPIGPYHEQF
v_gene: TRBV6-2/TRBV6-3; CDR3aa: ASSYNPRTSGVSRTDTQY
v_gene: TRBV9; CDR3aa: ASSPNLLAGGPDTQY
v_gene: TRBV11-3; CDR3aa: ASSYRGSGETQY
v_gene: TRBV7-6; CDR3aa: ASSLVAGEETQH
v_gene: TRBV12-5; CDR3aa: ASGPRQGYTEAF
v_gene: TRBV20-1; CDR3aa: SVQGPPLWGYT